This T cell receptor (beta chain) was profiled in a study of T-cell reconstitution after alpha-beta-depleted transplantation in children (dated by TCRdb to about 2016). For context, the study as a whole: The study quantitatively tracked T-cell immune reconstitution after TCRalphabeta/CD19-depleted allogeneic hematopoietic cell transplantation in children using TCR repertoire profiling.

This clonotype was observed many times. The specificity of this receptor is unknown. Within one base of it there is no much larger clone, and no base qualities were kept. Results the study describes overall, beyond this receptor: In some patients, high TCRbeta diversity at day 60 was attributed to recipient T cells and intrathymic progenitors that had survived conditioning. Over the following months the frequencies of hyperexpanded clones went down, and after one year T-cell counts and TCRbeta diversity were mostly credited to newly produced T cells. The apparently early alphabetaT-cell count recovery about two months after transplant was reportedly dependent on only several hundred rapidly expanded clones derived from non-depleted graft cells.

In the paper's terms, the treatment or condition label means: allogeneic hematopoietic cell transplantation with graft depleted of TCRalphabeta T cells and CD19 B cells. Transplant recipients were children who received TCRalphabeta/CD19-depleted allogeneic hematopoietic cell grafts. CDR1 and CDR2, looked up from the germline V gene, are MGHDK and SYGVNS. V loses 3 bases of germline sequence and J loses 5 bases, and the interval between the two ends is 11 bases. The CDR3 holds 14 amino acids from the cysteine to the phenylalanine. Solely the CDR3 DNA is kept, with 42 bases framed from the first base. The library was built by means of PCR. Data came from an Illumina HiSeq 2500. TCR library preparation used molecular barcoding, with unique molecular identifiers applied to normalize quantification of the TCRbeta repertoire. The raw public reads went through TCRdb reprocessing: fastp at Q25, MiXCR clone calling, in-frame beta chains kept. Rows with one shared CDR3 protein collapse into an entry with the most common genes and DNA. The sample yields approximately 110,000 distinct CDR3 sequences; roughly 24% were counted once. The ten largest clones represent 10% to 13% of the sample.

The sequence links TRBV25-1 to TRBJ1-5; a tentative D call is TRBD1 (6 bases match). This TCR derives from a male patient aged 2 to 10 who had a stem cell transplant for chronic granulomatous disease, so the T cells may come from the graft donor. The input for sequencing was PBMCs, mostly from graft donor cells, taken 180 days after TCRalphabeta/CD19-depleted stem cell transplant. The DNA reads TGTGCCAGCAGTGATAGCCCAGGGGATCAGCCCCAGCATTTT. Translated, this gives CASSDSPGDQPQHF. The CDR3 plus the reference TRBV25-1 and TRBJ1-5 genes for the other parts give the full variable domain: EADIYQTPRYLVIGTGKKITLECSQTMGHDKMYWYQQDPGMELHLIHYSYGVNSTEKGDLSSESTVSRIRTEHFPLTLESARPSHTSQYLCASSDSPGDQPQHFGDGTRLSIL.